These 14 T cell receptor beta chains were all obtained from the same sample, sequenced in a study of regulatory T cells in long-lasting Graves disease. The time point denotes: newly diagnosed GD, antithyroid drugs for less than 3 months. The TCR library was prepared using RNA isolated from PBMCs. CDR3-region Arm-PCR and iRepertoire HTBI primers produced the TCR beta libraries. TCRdb processed the multiplex PCR reads anew with MiXCR; each CDR3 protein has one entry. The repertoire holds some 340,000 distinct CDR3 sequences, with around 11% as singletons. These records were also assigned to another study, of T cells in Graves' hyperthyroidism and ophthalmopathy.

The specimen comprised peripheral blood mononuclear cells (PBMCs), sampled at new diagnosis, from a patient treated with antithyroid drugs. The receptors shown here come from a woman younger than 35 with Graves disease.

On this clonotype itself: The final CDR3 position lacks the conserved phenylalanine or tryptophan, pointing to a likely read error. This rearrangement joins TRBV27 to TRBJ2-3; TRBD1 is a possible D gene (5 bases). From germline, CDR1 is MNHEY and CDR2 SMNVEV (reference sequence). Trimming took off 4 bases at V and 5 bases at J, with 10 bases between the two ends. This CDR3 comprises 13 residues. The CDR3 is CASSSWGLDTQYL. Written as DNA, the CDR3 is TGTGCCAGCAGTTCATGGGGCCTAGATACGCAGTATCTT.

At least ten counts were recorded for this clonotype. A read error may produce the germline difference seen at one junction end. The V gene is TRBV19, the J gene TRBJ1-5; D remains ambiguous. CDR1 is LNHDA, CDR2 SQIVND, per germline (reference sequence). This CDR3 contains 14 residues. The CDR3 nucleotides are TGTGCCAGCAGTATTTCCGGGAGCAATCAGCCCCAGCATTTT. Protein sequence: CASSISGSNQPQHF.

This clonotype has ten or more counts. The chain links TRBV6-5 to TRBJ2-7; 11 positions match TRBD2. V trimming: 1 base; J trimming: 0 bases; junction bases outside the gene matches: 2. The CDR3 contains 16 residues. The germline V gene encodes CDR1 MNHEY and CDR2 SVGAGI. CDR3 protein: CASSYLGLAASYEQYF. The CDR3 DNA follows: TGTGCCAGCAGTTACTTGGGACTAGCGGCCTCCTACGAGCAGTACTTC.

This clonotype was seen a handful of times. The chain joins TRBV11-1 to TRBJ2-3; D remains unclear. Trimming stripped 5 bases from V and 3 bases from J, with 18 bases between. There are 16 residues in the CDR3. CDR1 is SGHAT, CDR2 FQDESV, per germline (reference sequence). CDR3 sequence: CASSLLGVEVTDTQYF. The CDR3 DNA is TGTGCCAGCAGCCTTCTTGGAGTGGAAGTAACAGATACGCAGTATTTT.

This clonotype was recorded only once. The chain links TRBV5-4 to TRBJ2-7; 7 nucleotides line up with TRBD1. This CDR3 has 15 residues. V was pared by 5 bases and J by 2 bases, with 10 bases of the junction left unmatched. CDR1 and CDR2 from the germline V gene are SGHNT and YYREEE (reference sequence). For the CDR3, the DNA is TGTGCCAGCAGACTCGACAGGGATAACCCCTACGAGCAGTACGTC. This translates into CASRLDRDNPYEQYV.

This chain uses TRBV6-5 with TRBJ1-1; D is ambiguous. V lost 2 bases and J lost 0, with 16 bases in between. Germline CDR1 reads MNHEY; CDR2 reads SVGAGI. The CDR3 is 17 amino acids. The CDR3 loop is CASSYDVWTPMNTEAFF. CDR3 DNA sequence: TGTGCCAGCAGTTACGACGTCTGGACGCCGATGAACACTGAAGCTTTCTTT.

The rearrangement uses TRBV4-1 and TRBJ1-2, with TRBD1 matching 11 bases. There are 15 residues in the CDR3. Trimming at V came to 1 base and at J to 5 bases, leaving 3 bases not matched to a gene. Looked up from germline, CDR1 is MGHRA and CDR2 is YSYEKL. DNA for the CDR3: TGCGCCAGCAGCCAAGGGGACAGGGGGTGGTATGGCTACACCTTC. This codes for CASSQGDRGWYGYTF.

This clonotype was found many times. The junction departs from the called germline gene at one end, perhaps through a read error. The chain combines TRBV12-3 or TRBV12-4 with TRBJ1-4; no clear D. This CDR3 has 14 residues. The CDR3 reads CANSPALTNEKLFF. The DNA for the CDR3 is TGTGCCAACAGTCCAGCTCTAACTAATGAAAAACTGTTTTTT.

There are many counts of this clonotype. This sequence joins TRBV20-1 and TRBJ1-3; possible D gene TRBD1, 5 bases. From germline, CDR1 is DFQATT and CDR2 SNEGSKA (reference sequence). V lost 6 bases and J lost 0, with 15 bases in between. The CDR3 sequence is 15 residues long. This CDR3 is CSAKRDRSSGNTIYF. CDR3 nucleotides: TGCAGTGCCAAGCGGGACCGAAGCTCTGGAAACACCATATATTTT.

The V gene is TRBV18, the J gene TRBJ2-2; no reliable D call. The CDR3 has 15 residues. Germline CDR1 and CDR2: KGHSH and LQKENI. V lost 2 bases and J 5 bases, leaving 12 bases between the germline ends. CDR3 amino acids: CASSPSRTRTGELFF. The DNA of the CDR3 is TGTGCCAGCTCACCATCTAGAACTCGAACCGGGGAGCTGTTTTTT.

This clonotype was counted at least ten times. This rearrangement joins TRBV4-3 to TRBJ2-5, with D possibly TRBD1 on 6 matching bases. The CDR3 totals 14 residues. Trimming removed 4 bases from V and 0 bases from J, with 9 bases in between. In germline, CDR1 is LGHNA, CDR2 YSLEER. CDR3 bases: TGCGCCAGCAGCCCCTGGACAGACCAAGAGACCCAGTACTTC. Its translation: CASSPWTDQETQYF.

The chain joins TRBV19 to TRBJ2-4, with 9 bases aligning to TRBD1. The CDR3 contains 14 residues. Germline V gene sequence: CDR1 LNHDA, CDR2 SQIVND (reference sequence). Unmatched junction bases numbered 5, after V lost 5 bases and J lost 6 bases. CDR3 sequence: CASSPGTGRNIQYF. The CDR3 DNA follows: TGTGCCAGTAGTCCCGGGACAGGGAGAAACATTCAGTACTTC. The whole variable domain, remainder taken from reference TRBV19 and TRBJ2-4, is DGGITQSPKYLFRKEGQNVTLSCEQNLNHDAMYWYRQDPGQGLRLIYYSQIVNDFQKGDIAEGYSVSREKKESFPLTVTSAQKNPTAFYLCASSPGTGRNIQYFGAGTRLSVL.

This clonotype appeared many times. The rearrangement uses TRBV12-3 or TRBV12-4 and TRBJ1-1; weak D call: TRBD1 (5 bases). V was pared by 6 bases and J by 1 base, with 18 bases between. The CDR3 covers 16 residues. The chain's CDR3 is CASSPSPPGTNTEAFF. The CDR3 nucleotides are TGTGCCAGCAGCCCTTCTCCCCCCGGGACGAACACTGAAGCTTTCTTT.

This clonotype came up many times. The chain has TRBV20-1 and TRBJ2-7; D gene unclear. This CDR3 spans 14 amino acids. The V gene's germline CDR1 is DFQATT and CDR2 SNEGSKA (reference sequence). Trimming left V 3 bases short and J 0 bases short, with 12 bases between. The chain's CDR3 is CSARFGRNSYEQYF. The CDR3 region has the DNA TGCAGTGCTAGGTTTGGCAGAAACTCCTACGAGCAGTACTTC.